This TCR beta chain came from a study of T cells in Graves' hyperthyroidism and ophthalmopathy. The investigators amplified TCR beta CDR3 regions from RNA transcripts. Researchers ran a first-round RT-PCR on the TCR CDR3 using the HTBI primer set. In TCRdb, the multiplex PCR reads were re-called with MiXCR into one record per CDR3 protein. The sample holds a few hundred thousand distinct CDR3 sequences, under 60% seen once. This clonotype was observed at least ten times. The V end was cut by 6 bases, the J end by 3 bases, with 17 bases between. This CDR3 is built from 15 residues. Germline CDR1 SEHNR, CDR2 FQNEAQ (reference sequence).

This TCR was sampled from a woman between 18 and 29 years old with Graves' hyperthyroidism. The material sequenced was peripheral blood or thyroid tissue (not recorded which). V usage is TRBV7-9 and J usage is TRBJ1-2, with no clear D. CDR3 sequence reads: CASSPDFSEDYGYTF. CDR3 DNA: TGTGCCAGCAGTCCAGACTTCTCTGAGGACTATGGCTACACCTTC.